The 30 T cell receptor beta chains below were found in one sample sequenced in a study of shared clonotypes between healthy human individuals (dated by TCRdb to about 2020). Libraries were prepared through the immunoSEQ multiplex PCR assay. This immuneACCESS table, as held by TCRdb, lists in-frame sequences with V and J called but not all clones. Of the missing ones, under half trace to an unresolved V gene in checked studies; the others have no known cause. This sample holds approximately 470,000 clones; around 73% were observed only once. The ten largest clones add up to 12% of the sample. What was sequenced was PBMCs. These receptors were obtained from a woman between 40 and 50 years old in good health. Some clones in this sample may be carry-over from other donors' samples.

The chain is built from TRBV21-1 and TRBJ2-7; the table calls TRBD1, which could not be checked here. TRBV21-1 is shown as a pseudogene. This CDR3 has 12 amino acids. CDR3 DNA sequence: TGTGCCAGCAGCACAGGGCCGTACGAGCAGTACTTC. This encodes CASSTGPYEQYF.

This chain links TRBV28 with TRBJ1-2; D unclear. V was shortened by 3 bases and J by 0 bases, with 14 bases between the two germline ends. The germline gives CDR1 MDHEN, CDR2 SYDVKM. The CDR3 covers 16 residues. CDR3: CASSLGGIESNYGYTF. The CDR3 DNA sequence: TGTGCCAGCAGTTTGGGCGGCATAGAGTCTAACTATGGCTACACCTTC.

The chain joins TRBV6-1 to TRBJ2-4; possibly TRBD1 for D (6 bases). Germline CDR1 and CDR2: MNHNS and SASEGT. The CDR3 spans 15 residues. Trimming shortened V by 4 bases and J by 6 bases, and 16 bases separated the two germline ends. CDR3 coding DNA: TGTGCCAGCAGTGGGGACATATCCGCGGGAAACATTCAGTACTTC. Translation gives CASSGDISAGNIQYF.

This clone was observed a handful of times. This chain uses TRBV11-3 with TRBJ1-1, with D unclear. The V gene's germline CDR1 is SGHNT and CDR2 YENEEA. This CDR3 has 13 residues. V dropped 0 bases and J dropped 6 bases, with 8 bases sitting between them. CDR3 DNA: TGTGCCAGCAGCTTAGACACAAACGCTGAAGCTTTCTTT. Protein: CASSLDTNAEAFF.

A few counts support this clone. The chain carries TRBV19 and TRBJ2-2; 16 bases match TRBD2. The CDR3 is 24 residues long. V shed 3 bases, J shed 3 bases, and the junction held 22 bases outside the gene matches. Germline lookup yields CDR1 LNHDA and CDR2 SQIVND (reference sequence). CDR3 bases: TGTGCCAGTAGTATTGGAAGTTCGTCTTGGGGTAGGGGACTAGCGGGAGGGTACACCGGGGAGCTGTTTTTT. Translated, it gives CASSIGSSSWGRGLAGGYTGELFF.

The V and J genes are TRBV5-1 and TRBJ1-2, with a possible D match to TRBD1 (5 bases). Trimming stripped 4 bases from V and 7 bases from J, with 26 bases between. The CDR3 spans 17 residues. The germline gives CDR1 SGHRS, CDR2 YFSETQ. CDR3 in amino acids: CASSLNPVGGPAGGYTF. CDR3 DNA: TGCGCCAGCAGCCTAAACCCGGTCGGGGGTCCGGCTGGTGGCTACACCTTC.

This clone has just one count. The CDR3 region is CASREGQNNEKLFF. The DNA for the CDR3 is TGTGCCAGCAGGGAGGGACAGAATAATGAAAAACTGTTTTTT. This rearrangement joins TRBV28 to TRBJ1-4; 7 nucleotides align to TRBD1. Unmatched junction bases numbered 5, after V lost 6 bases and J lost 4 bases. In germline, CDR1 is MDHEN, CDR2 SYDVKM. The CDR3 has 14 residues.

V is TRBV10-3 and J is TRBJ2-3; D not resolved. Deletions cut 4 bases from V and 5 bases from J, with 10 bases between. CDR1 and CDR2 from the germline V gene are ENHRY and SYGVKD. The CDR3 consists of 13 residues. The CDR3 spells CAISAPRLDTQYF. CDR3 nucleotide sequence: TGTGCCATCAGTGCCCCGCGGCTAGATACGCAGTATTTT.

The CDR3 DNA follows: TGCAGCGGGGAAGACAGAACTAGCACAGATACGCAGTATTTT. Amino acid sequence: CSGEDRTSTDTQYF. V gene TRBV29-1 combines with J gene TRBJ2-3, with D possibly TRBD1 on 5 matching bases. CDR3 length: 14 amino acids. The V end lost 7 bases, the J end lost 0 bases, and 14 bases lay between the germline ends. Germline assignment: CDR1 SQVTM and CDR2 ANQGSEA.

The chain links TRBV18 to TRBJ2-7, with 8 bases fitting TRBD2. Per the germline V gene, CDR1 is KGHSH and CDR2 is LQKENI. With 5 bases clipped from V and 4 bases from J, the junction kept 10 bases outside the gene matches. This CDR3 has 15 amino acids. The CDR3 DNA reads as TGTGCCAGCTCATCCATCGGGACTAGGGGGTACGAGCAGTACTTC. It codes for CASSSIGTRGYEQYF.

The gene calls are TRBV20-1 and TRBJ2-7; D assignment may be TRBD1 or TRBD2 (6 bases each). V was trimmed by 5 bases and J by 10 bases, leaving 12 bases between them. CDR3 size: 10 residues. Germline V gives CDR1 DFQATT, CDR2 SNEGSKA (reference sequence). This CDR3 is CSARRGTQYF. DNA of the CDR3: TGCAGTGCTCGCCGCGGGACACAGTACTTC.

The chain links TRBV6-5 to TRBJ2-7, with 12 bases that match TRBD2. V was pared by 4 bases and J by 0 bases, with 4 bases of the junction left unmatched. This CDR3 comprises 16 residues. Germline CDR1 reads MNHEY; CDR2 reads SVGAGI. The CDR3 sequence is CASSLTSGGSSYEQYF. In DNA, the CDR3 is TGTGCCAGCAGTTTAACTAGCGGGGGGTCCTCCTACGAGCAGTACTTC.

This clone has more than one count but fewer than ten. The chain uses TRBV27 and TRBJ2-5; tentative D call: TRBD2 (5 bases). Germline V gene sequence: CDR1 MNHEY, CDR2 SMNVEV (reference sequence). Trimming left V 3 bases short and J 2 bases short, with 7 bases between. The CDR3 contains 13 residues. CDR3 protein: CASSFGGQETQYF. CDR3 nucleotide sequence: TGTGCCAGCAGTTTTGGAGGACAAGAGACCCAGTACTTC.

The V call is TRBV15, the J call TRBJ1-1, with a weak D call TRBD1 (5 bases). Germline V gene data show CDR1 as LNHNV and CDR2 as YYDKDF (reference sequence). The V and J ends lost 3 bases and 0 bases respectively, with 11 bases between them. The CDR3 runs 15 residues. In DNA, the CDR3 is TGTGCCACCAGCAGCCTACGGACAATGAACACTGAAGCTTTCTTT. Translating it yields CATSSLRTMNTEAFF.

This clone came up once. J is TRBJ2-7 and V is TRBV2; 12 bases fit TRBD2. Germline CDR1 is SNHLY and CDR2 is FYNNEI. Trimming took 6 bases from V and 4 from J; bases not matched to a gene: 4. CDR3 length equals 14 residues. CDR3 DNA sequence: TGTGCCAGCAGGGTAACTAGCGGGAGGTACGAGCAGTACTTC. Translated: CASRVTSGRYEQYF.

This chain connects TRBV6-5 to TRBJ2-7; 10 nucleotides agree with TRBD1. J was trimmed by 5 bases and V by 4 bases; bases with no gene match: 11. This CDR3 region has 16 residues. Germline lookup yields CDR1 MNHEY and CDR2 SVGAGI. CDR3 coding DNA: TGTGCCAGCAGTTTCACCGGGACAGGGGCGCCCCACGAGCAGTACTTC. Encoded protein: CASSFTGTGAPHEQYF.

This clone was found once. The CDR3 DNA sequence: TGTGCAAGTCGCTTAGCAAGTAATAAGGGGTGGCTCAATCAGCCCCAGCATTTT. As protein: CASRLASNKGWLNQPQHF. The rearrangement links TRBV12-2 to TRBJ1-5; TRBD1, the table's D call, was not compared with the DNA. TRBV12-2 is recorded as a pseudogene. The CDR3 is made up of 18 amino acids.

This CDR3 is CASSVTTGYNEQFF. Written as DNA, the CDR3 is TGTGCCAGCAGTGTGACGACGGGGTACAATGAGCAGTTCTTC. The gene calls are TRBV27 and TRBJ2-1; TRBD2 might be the D (5 bases). The V and J ends lost 5 bases and 4 bases respectively, with 12 bases between them. The CDR3 length is 14 residues. The germline V gene encodes CDR1 MNHEY and CDR2 SMNVEV (reference sequence).

This chain connects TRBV7-2 to TRBJ2-3; the D is unclear. Germline values: CDR1 SGHTA, CDR2 FQGNSA. V gave up 1 base and J gave up 2 bases, with 10 bases separating them. The CDR3 is 15 residues long. CDR3 DNA: TGTGCCAGCAGCTTAGAGGGTGCATACACAGATACGCAGTATTTT. Translating gives CASSLEGAYTDTQYF. Supplemented by reference TRBV7-2 and TRBJ2-3, the full variable domain reads GAGVSQSPSNKVTEKGKDVELRCDPISGHTALYWYRQSLGQGLEFLIYFQGNSAPDKSGLPSDRFSAERTGGSVSTLTIQRTQQEDSAVYLCASSLEGAYTDTQYFGPGTRLTVL.

This clone was detected only a few times. The V call is TRBV7-8, the J call TRBJ1-5; 8 bases are a match to TRBD1. This CDR3 has 12 amino acids. The V segment lost 0 bases and the J segment 11 bases; nucleotides outside the gene matches: 0. Germline-derived CDR1 and CDR2 are SGHVS and FQNEAQ. Here the CDR3 reads CASSLADRAQHF. The CDR3 DNA follows: TGTGCCAGCAGCTTAGCGGACAGGGCCCAGCATTTT.

There are a few counts of this clone. The chain uses TRBV9 and TRBJ1-1; D not certain. V was cut by 0 bases and J by 3 bases, with 12 bases left in between. The length of the CDR3 is 15 residues. CDR1 is SGDLS and CDR2 is YYNGEE in the germline V gene. In DNA form, the CDR3 reads TGTGCCAGCAGCGTAGGCTCAGAGTACGACACTGAAGCTTTCTTT. Protein sequence: CASSVGSEYDTEAFF.

In regard to this clone: The sample contains more than one DNA sequence encoding this CDR3. This rearrangement joins TRBV29-1 to TRBJ1-3, with 7 bases that match TRBD1. Germline V lookup: CDR1 SQVTM, CDR2 ANQGSEA. The CDR3 is 13 amino acids. Here the CDR3 DNA reads TGCAGTGTGCGGACAGGTTCTGGAAACACCATATATTTT. Its translation is CSVRTGSGNTIYF.

This rearrangement joins TRBV5-1 to TRBJ2-1, with D possibly being TRBD2 (6 bases). Germline V CDR1 and CDR2: SGHRS, YFSETQ. The CDR3 is 16 amino acids. Trimming took 4 bases from V and 0 from J, leaving 14 bases between them. Here the CDR3 DNA reads TGCGCCAGCAGCATCGGGACGGGACTCTCCTACAATGAGCAGTTCTTC. Translated: CASSIGTGLSYNEQFF. Combining the CDR3 with reference TRBV5-1 and TRBJ2-1 gives the whole variable domain KAGVTQTPRYLIKTRGQQVTLSCSPISGHRSVSWYQQTPGQGLQFLFEYFSETQRNKGNFPGRFSGRQFSNSRSEMNVSTLELGDSALYLCASSIGTGLSYNEQFFGPGTRLTVL.

This clone has a handful of counts. The V call is TRBV4-2, the J call TRBJ2-7, with 12 bases lining up with TRBD2. Germline CDR1 LGHNA, CDR2 YNFKEQ. This CDR3 is built from 17 residues. J lost 3 bases, V lost 1 base, and 7 bases had no gene match. CDR3: CASSQGLAGVVVYEQYF. CDR3 bases: TGTGCCAGCAGCCAAGGACTAGCGGGAGTAGTTGTCTACGAGCAGTACTTC.

The chain joins TRBV13 to TRBJ2-6; D not resolved. Trimming shortened V by 2 bases and J by 3 bases, and 11 bases separated the two germline ends. The CDR3 consists of 16 residues. CDR1 is PRHDT and CDR2 is FYEKMQ in the germline V gene (reference sequence). CDR3 DNA sequence: TGTGCCAGCAGCTTATGGGTTGGCTTTGGGGCCAACGTCCTGACTTTC. Its protein product is CASSLWVGFGANVLTF. Based on the CDR3 plus reference TRBV13 and TRBJ2-6, the full variable domain is AAGVIQSPRHLIKEKRETATLKCYPIPRHDTVYWYQQGPGQDPQFLISFYEKMQSDKGSIPDRFSAQQFSDYHSELNMSSLELGDSALYFCASSLWVGFGANVLTFGAGSRLTVL.

The chain has TRBV19 and TRBJ2-1; D remains ambiguous. Trimming removed 4 bases at V and 5 bases at J, with 9 bases between. The CDR3 is 13 residues long. From germline, CDR1 is LNHDA and CDR2 SQIVND (reference sequence). Here the CDR3 DNA reads TGTGCCAGTAGTACCCCCCTAAACAATGAGCAGTTCTTC. Residues: CASSTPLNNEQFF.

The V and J genes are TRBV7-2 and TRBJ2-3; D may be TRBD2 (6 bases). The germline CDR1 and CDR2 sequences are SGHTA and FQGNSA. Trimming shortened V by 4 bases and J by 1 base, and 12 bases separated the two germline ends. CDR3 length equals 15 residues. In nucleotides, the CDR3 is TGTGCCAGCAGCTCACTAGCCATTGGCACAGATACGCAGTATTTT. Encoded protein: CASSSLAIGTDTQYF.

The chain carries TRBV6-5 and TRBJ1-2; the D is unclear. Between the trimmed V and J ends, which lost 6 bases and 2 bases, there was a span of 16 bases. Per germline, CDR1 MNHEY and CDR2 SVGAGI. This CDR3 contains 15 residues. CDR3 sequence reads: CASRRSGSSNYGYTF. The CDR3 DNA reads as TGTGCCAGCAGGCGATCCGGGAGTTCCAACTATGGCTACACCTTC.

This chain connects TRBV7-9 to TRBJ2-5; TRBD1 agrees at 9 bases. J was trimmed by 2 bases and V by 5 bases; bases with no gene match: 6. Germline assignment: CDR1 SEHNR and CDR2 FQNEAQ (reference sequence). This CDR3 is built from 15 residues. CDR3 region: CASSLGDREQETQYF. The CDR3 nucleotides are TGTGCCAGCAGCCTAGGGGACAGGGAACAAGAGACCCAGTACTTC.

As for this clone: This sample includes further DNA sequences coding for the same CDR3. This chain links TRBV20-1 with TRBJ2-1, with unresolved D. The CDR3 runs 11 residues. The V end was cut by 6 bases, the J end by 3 bases, with 6 bases between. Germline V gene lookup returns CDR1 DFQATT and CDR2 SNEGSKA (reference sequence). CDR3 loop: CSAKSYNEQFF. The CDR3 coding sequence is TGCAGTGCGAAGAGCTACAATGAGCAGTTCTTC.